A single sample is the source of the 9 T cell receptor beta chains below, sequenced in a study of shared clonotypes between healthy human individuals. Sequencing used immunoSEQ multiplex PCR; TCRdb keeps in-frame clones, though not all of them. The data contain fewer than 3 million clones, roughly 90% of them singletons. The source material was naive CD4+ T cells from PBMCs. Described subset: CD45RA+ positively selected. The receptors here all came from a man younger than 30 in good health. Some clones in this sample may be carry-over from other donors' samples.

The chain carries TRBV29-1 and TRBJ2-1, with 11 nucleotides matching TRBD2. Germline CDR1 and CDR2: SQVTM and ANQGSEA. The ends lost 6 bases at V and 4 bases at J; junction bases unmatched: 8. The CDR3 extends over 15 amino acids. The CDR3 bases are TGCAGCGTCTCCGCGGGACTAGCGGCTTACAATGAGCAGTTCTTC. Residues: CSVSAGLAAYNEQFF.

J is TRBJ2-2 and V is TRBV11-3; 11 bases agree with TRBD1. The CDR3 is 15 residues long. After removal of 6 bases from V and 3 bases from J, the junction contained 3 bases not matched to a gene. Per the germline V gene, CDR1 is SGHNT and CDR2 is YENEEA. The CDR3 nucleotides are TGTGCCAGCAGTGGACAGGGGGCTTACACCGGGGAGCTGTTTTTT. It yields the protein CASSGQGAYTGELFF.

A word on this clone: This sample also contains other DNA sequences that code for the same CDR3. This chain links TRBV5-1 with TRBJ2-3; D is tentatively TRBD1 or TRBD2 (6 bases each). The CDR3 extends over 12 amino acids. Trimming stripped 4 bases from V and 6 bases from J, with 9 bases between. Germline CDR1 reads SGHRS; CDR2 reads YFSETQ. As DNA, the CDR3 is TGCGCCAGCAGCCCGGGGGCGGATACGCAGTATTTT. Amino acids: CASSPGADTQYF.

The chain uses TRBV4-1 and TRBJ2-1, with a tentative D call TRBD2 (5 bases). V lost 0 bases to trimming and J lost 10 bases, with 22 bases between them. The CDR3 has 17 amino acids. Looked up from germline, CDR1 is MGHRA and CDR2 is YSYEKL. The CDR3 reads CASSQDSGGYTMWEQFF. In DNA form, the CDR3 reads TGCGCCAGCAGCCAAGACTCTGGCGGGTACACAATGTGGGAGCAGTTCTTC.

The rearrangement uses TRBV10-2 and TRBJ2-2; TRBD2 aligns across 12 bases. Germline CDR1 and CDR2: WSHSY and SAAADI. Trimming removed 3 bases from V and 2 bases from J; junction bases left unmatched: 7. The CDR3 covers 18 residues. The CDR3 coding sequence is TGCGCCAGCAGTGAAGGACTAGCGGGGAGATACAACACCGGGGAGCTGTTTTTT. It codes for CASSEGLAGRYNTGELFF.

The rearrangement links TRBV7-2 to TRBJ1-5, with a tentative D call TRBD1 (6 bases). The germline V gene encodes CDR1 SGHTA and CDR2 FQGNSA. The length of the CDR3 is 14 residues. Trimming stripped 5 bases from V and 2 bases from J, with 10 bases between. CDR3 DNA sequence: TGTGCCAGCAGCGACACAGGGTGCAATCAGCCCCAGCATTTT. Translation: CASSDTGCNQPQHF.

This rearrangement joins TRBV30 to TRBJ2-6; TRBD2 agrees at 9 bases. The CDR3 is 17 residues long. Germline values: CDR1 GTSNPN, CDR2 SVGIG (reference sequence). J gave up 0 bases and V 2 bases, and 5 bases lay outside the gene matches. For the CDR3, the DNA is TGTGCCTGGAGTAGGGGACTAGCACACTCTGGGGCCAACGTCCTGACTTTC. This codes for CAWSRGLAHSGANVLTF. The complete variable domain, with remaining parts taken from reference TRBV30 and TRBJ2-6, reads SQTIHQWPATLVQPVGSPLSLECTVEGTSNPNLYWYRQAAGRGLQLLFYSVGIGQISSEVPQNLSASRPQDRQFILSSKKLLLSDSGFYLCAWSRGLAHSGANVLTFGAGSRLTVL.

CDR3 in amino acids: CASSFPGTGLNQPQHF. For the CDR3, the DNA is TGTGCCAGCAGTTTTCCTGGGACAGGGCTCAATCAGCCCCAGCATTTT. J is TRBJ1-5 and V is TRBV28; 9 bases map to TRBD1. CDR3 length equals 16 residues. V shed 3 bases, J shed 3 bases, and the junction held 6 bases outside the gene matches. Germline V gene lookup returns CDR1 MDHEN and CDR2 SYDVKM.

The chain joins TRBV6-6 to TRBJ2-1; D uncertain. CDR3 length: 11 residues. CDR1 and CDR2 from the germline V gene are MNHNY and SVGAGI (reference sequence). V lost 0 bases to trimming and J lost 15 bases, with 9 bases between them. CDR3 sequence: CASSYSNSRFF. The CDR3 nucleotides read TGTGCCAGCAGTTACTCGAATTCTCGGTTCTTC.